The TCR beta chain described here comes from a study of blood T cell repertoires in COVID-19. Overall study: Material from acute and convalescent COVID-19 was sourced from the United States, Italy and Spain.

Assignment of participants to cohorts was predicated upon participant-reported clinical history. Recovery meant two consecutive negative NP/OP PCR tests, professional clearance, or resolved symptoms. Germline V gene data show CDR1 as MNHEY and CDR2 as SVGAGI. The CDR3 sequence is 13 residues long. V shed 6 bases and J shed 4 bases, with 12 bases lying between them. The authors' processing: Quantification of nucleated cells was approximated via reference gene primer amplification. Libraries were prepared by immunoSEQ multiplex PCR; TCRdb keeps only in-frame clonotypes and omits some of them. The V and J calls and the clone size are those of that table, but D and trimming were determined from the DNA. The data show a few hundred thousand clones, over 75% seen once.

This clonotype originated in a woman aged 25 to 39 who had recovered from COVID-19. Sample: PBMCs or T cells enriched from blood (not recorded which). V gene TRBV6-5 combines with J gene TRBJ2-5; D might be TRBD2 (5 bases). CDR3 in DNA: TGTGCCAGCAGCTTACTAGGGAGAGAGACCCAGTACTTC. Residues: CASSLLGRETQYF.